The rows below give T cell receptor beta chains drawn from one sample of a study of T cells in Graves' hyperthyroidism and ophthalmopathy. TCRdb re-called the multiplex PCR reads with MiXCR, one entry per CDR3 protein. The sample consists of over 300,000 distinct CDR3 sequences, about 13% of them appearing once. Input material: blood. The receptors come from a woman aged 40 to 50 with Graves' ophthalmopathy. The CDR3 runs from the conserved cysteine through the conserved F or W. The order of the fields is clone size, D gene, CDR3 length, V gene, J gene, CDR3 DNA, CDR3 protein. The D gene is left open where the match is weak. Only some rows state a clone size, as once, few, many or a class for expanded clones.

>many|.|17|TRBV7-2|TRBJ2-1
TGTGCCAGCAGCCTAATCCGCCCGGGAGCTTTCTACAATGAGCAGTTCTTC
CASSLIRPGAFYNEQFF
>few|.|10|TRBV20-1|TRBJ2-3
TGCAGTGCTACTTTAGATACGCAGTATTTT
CSATLDTQYF
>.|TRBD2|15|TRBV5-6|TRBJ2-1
TGTGCCAGCAGCAGGACTAGCGTATGGCCGCCCGAGCAGTTCTTC
CASSRTSVWPPEQFF
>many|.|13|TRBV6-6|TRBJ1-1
TGTGCCAGCAGTTACAGTGCGAGGACAGAAGCTTTCTTT
CASSYSARTEAFF
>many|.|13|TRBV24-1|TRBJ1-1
TGTGCCACCAGTTCCGGGAGGAACACTGAAGCTTTCTTT
CATSSGRNTEAFF
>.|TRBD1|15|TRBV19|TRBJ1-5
TGTGCCAGTAGTTTCGGACAGGGGGATAATCAGCCCCAGCATTTT
CASSFGQGDNQPQHF
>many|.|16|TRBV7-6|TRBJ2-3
TGTGCCAGCAGCCCCATGATGGGGAGAGACACAGATACGCAGTATTTT
CASSPMMGRDTDTQYF
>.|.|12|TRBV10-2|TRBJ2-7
TGCGCCAGCAGTGTGAACAGCTACGAGCAGTACTTC
CASSVNSYEQYF
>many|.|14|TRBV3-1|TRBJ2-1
TGTGCCAGCAGCCCCAACCTAGCGGGGACAGGGAGGTTCTTC
CASSPNLAGTGRFF
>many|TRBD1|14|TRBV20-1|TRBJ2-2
TGCAGTGCCTCTGGGGACAGGGGCACCGGGGAGCTGTTTTTT
CSASGDRGTGELFF
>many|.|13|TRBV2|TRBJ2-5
TGTGCCAGCAGCCTGTGGCGTAGAGAGACCCAGTACTTC
CASSLWRRETQYF
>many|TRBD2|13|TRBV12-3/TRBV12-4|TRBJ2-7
TGTGCCAGCAGAGCGGGAAGCTCCTACGAGCAGTACTTC
CASRAGSSYEQYF
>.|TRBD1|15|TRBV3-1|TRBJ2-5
TGTGCCAGCAGCCTCTCCCGGACAGGGATCGGGTCCCAGTACTTC
CASSLSRTGIGSQYF
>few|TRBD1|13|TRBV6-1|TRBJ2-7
TGTGCCAGCAGGAAACAGGGGATTTACGAGCAGTACTTC
CASRKQGIYEQYF
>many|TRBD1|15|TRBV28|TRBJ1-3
TGTGCCAGCAGACTCGACAGGGGGACTGGAAACACCATATATTTT
CASRLDRGTGNTIYF
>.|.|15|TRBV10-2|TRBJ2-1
TGCGCCAGCAGTGAGTCTGGATCACGTGGGGATGAGCAGTTCTTC
CASSESGSRGDEQFF
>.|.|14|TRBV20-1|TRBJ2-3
TGCAGTGCTCTAACGAGCGGACCCACAGATACGCAGTATTTT
CSALTSGPTDTQYF
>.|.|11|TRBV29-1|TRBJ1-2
TGCAGCTCACAGGTCGGCTATGGCTACACCTTC
CSSQVGYGYTF
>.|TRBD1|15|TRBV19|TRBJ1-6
TGTGCCAGCAAAAGGGACAGAGCCTATAATTCACCCCTCCACTTT
CASKRDRAYNSPLHF
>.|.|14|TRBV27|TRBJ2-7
TGTGCCAGCAGTTCCTCACAGGGTTTTAGTGAGCAGTACTTC
CASSSSQGFSEQYF
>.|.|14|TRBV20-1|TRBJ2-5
TGCAGTGCTAGTCCCAGTCCGTACCAAGAGACCCAGTACTTC
CSASPSPYQETQYF
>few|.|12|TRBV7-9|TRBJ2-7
TGTGCCAGCAGCTTAGTAGTCGGGGAGCAGTACTTC
CASSLVVGEQYF
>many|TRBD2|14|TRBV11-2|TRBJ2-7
TGTGCCAGCCGGACAGCGGGGGGCGACTACGAGCAGTACTTC
CASRTAGGDYEQYF
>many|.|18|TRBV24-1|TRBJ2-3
TGTGCCACCAGTGATTCAGGGACGGCCGATACTAGCACAGATACGCAGTATTTT
CATSDSGTADTSTDTQYF
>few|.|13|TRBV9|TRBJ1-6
TGTGCCAGCAGCGCCCCCGGGGGTTTGCCCCTCCACTTT
CASSAPGGLPLHF
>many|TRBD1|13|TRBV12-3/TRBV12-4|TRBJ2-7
TGTGCCAGCAGTGACCAGGGGGAGTACGAGCAGTACTTC
CASSDQGEYEQYF
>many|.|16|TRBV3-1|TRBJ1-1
TGTGCCAGCAGCTTATTACTAGTCCAGGGTTCCACTGAAGCTTTCTTT
CASSLLLVQGSTEAFF
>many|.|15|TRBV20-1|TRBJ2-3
TGCAGTGCTAGGTCCTCCTGGGGGTCCACAGATACGCAGTATTTT
CSARSSWGSTDTQYF
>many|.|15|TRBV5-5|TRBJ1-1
TGTGCCAGCAGCTTGGCGGCCACTAGGAACACTGAAGCTTTCTTT
CASSLAATRNTEAFF
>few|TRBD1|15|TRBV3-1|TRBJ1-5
TGTGCCAGCAGCCAAGGGACAGGGAGCAATCAGCCCCAGCATTTT
CASSQGTGSNQPQHF
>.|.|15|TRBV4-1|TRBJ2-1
TGCGCCAGCAGCCAAGTTTTACAAACCCCCTATGAGCAGTTCTTC
CASSQVLQTPYEQFF
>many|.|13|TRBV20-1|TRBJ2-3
TGCAGTGCTAGAGCCCGCCTTTTTGATACGCAGTATTTT
CSARARLFDTQYF
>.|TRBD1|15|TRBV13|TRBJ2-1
TGTGCCAGCAGCTTAGTGGGGGACAGGTTCGATGAGCAGTTCTTC
CASSLVGDRFDEQFF
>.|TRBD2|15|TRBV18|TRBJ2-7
TGTGCCAGCTCACCATCAGCGGGAGGGCCCCACGAGCAGTACTTC
CASSPSAGGPHEQYF
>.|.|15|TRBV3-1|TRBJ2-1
TGTGCCAGCAGCCAAGGGGGTCCCAAAAGCGATGAGCAGTTCTTC
CASSQGGPKSDEQFF
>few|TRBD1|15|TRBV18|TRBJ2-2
TGTGCCAGCTCACCCCGACAGGGGGGCACCGGGGAGCTGTTTTTT
CASSPRQGGTGELFF
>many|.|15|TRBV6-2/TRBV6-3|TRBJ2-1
TGTGCCAGCAGTTTGAGGTGGGAGGCGCGACTTCTACAGTTCTTC
CASSLRWEARLLQFF
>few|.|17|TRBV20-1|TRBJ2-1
TGCAGTGCTAGAATTTTCGGTTGGACAGACGGGTACAATGAGCAGTTCTTC
CSARIFGWTDGYNEQFF
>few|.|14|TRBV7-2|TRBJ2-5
TGTGCCAGCAGCCCCAACAGAGCCCGAGAGACCCAGTACTTC
CASSPNRARETQYF
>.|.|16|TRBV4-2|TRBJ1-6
TGTGCCAGCAGCCAAGATTTGCCGGGAGTTGGGACACCCCTCCACTTT
CASSQDLPGVGTPLHF
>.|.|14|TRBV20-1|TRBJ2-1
TGCAGTGCTAGATACCGGGGAAGGGTACATGAGCAGTTCTTC
CSARYRGRVHEQFF